The next 27 T cell receptor beta chains were all read from a single sample in a study of CD8 T cells in ankylosing spondylitis (dated by TCRdb to 2015 to 2018). Libraries were made using 5' RACE. The listed sequencing device is Illumina HiSeq 2500. TCRdb reprocessing: public reads trimmed at Q25 with fastp, clones called with MiXCR, in-frame beta chains kept. Every CDR3 protein is listed once, alongside the most common genes and DNA of its rows. Recorded for this sample are about 250,000 distinct CDR3 sequences; 32% of them occurred a single time. The ten most abundant clones make up 3.5% to 4.5% of the sample. What was sequenced was blood, either unsorted or a sorted T cell fraction (not recorded which). These receptors were collected from a male donor with ankylosing spondylitis or in good health (not recorded which).

The CDR3 sequence is CSVVGQGVYNEQFF. CDR3 DNA sequence: TGCAGCGTTGTAGGGCAGGGGGTCTACAATGAGCAGTTCTTC. The chain recombines TRBV29-1 with TRBJ2-1, with 7 bases aligning to TRBD1. Losses at the gene ends were 4 bases for V and 3 bases for J; bases not matched to a gene: 6. CDR1 and CDR2 (germline): SQVTM, ANQGSEA. This CDR3 has 14 residues.

This clonotype came up a few times. This rearrangement joins TRBV3-1 to TRBJ2-2; D unresolved. Germline V gene sequence: CDR1 LGHDT, CDR2 YNNKEL (reference sequence). The CDR3 loop spans 14 amino acids. V dropped 1 base and J dropped 4 bases, with 7 bases sitting between them. In nucleotides, the CDR3 is TGTGCCAGCAGCCAAGGAGTCAGCACCGGGGAGCTGTTTTTT. Protein product: CASSQGVSTGELFF.

The gene calls are TRBV27 and TRBJ2-3; the D is unclear. The CDR3 runs to 14 residues. V dropped 5 bases and J dropped 1 base, with 10 bases sitting between them. The germline V gene encodes CDR1 MNHEY and CDR2 SMNVEV (reference sequence). The CDR3 spells CASSGGSRTDTQYF. CDR3 DNA: TGTGCCAGCAGTGGTGGGTCTCGCACAGATACGCAGTATTTT.

This clonotype has only a few counts. The J gene is TRBJ1-6, the V gene TRBV20-1; 7 bases are shared with TRBD1. This CDR3 spans 14 amino acids. The germline gives CDR1 DFQATT, CDR2 SNEGSKA (reference sequence). V shed 5 bases and J 11 bases; nucleotides not matched to a gene: 12. This CDR3 reads CSAPPGQPGAPLHF. In DNA form, the CDR3 reads TGCAGTGCTCCTCCGGGACAGCCTGGGGCACCCCTCCACTTT.

The chain combines TRBV12-3 or TRBV12-4 with TRBJ2-7; 10 nucleotides align to TRBD1. The trim removed 4 bases at V and 5 bases at J, leaving 11 bases unmatched. This CDR3 has 16 amino acids. The CDR3 region has the DNA TGTGCCAGCAGTTCTCCGGGACAGGGGCTTCGAGACGAGCAGTACTTC. It is translated as CASSSPGQGLRDEQYF.

This rearrangement joins TRBV6-4 to TRBJ2-5; 11 bases are a match to TRBD2. In germline, CDR1 is MRHNA, CDR2 SNTAGT. This CDR3 region has 16 residues. V dropped 0 bases and J dropped 2; count of bases not matched to a gene: 2. CDR3: CASSDSASGGQETQYF. The CDR3 region has the DNA TGTGCCAGCAGTGACTCGGCTAGCGGGGGGCAAGAGACCCAGTACTTC.

The chain joins TRBV20-1 to TRBJ2-7, with 7 bases lining up with TRBD1. The CDR3 is made up of 13 amino acids. V lost 6 bases and J lost 1; bases outside the gene matches: 6. Germline V lookup: CDR1 DFQATT, CDR2 SNEGSKA (reference sequence). CDR3 region: CSATGTESYEQYF. In DNA, the CDR3 is TGCAGTGCGACCGGGACAGAGTCCTACGAGCAGTACTTC.

V is TRBV28 and J is TRBJ2-7, with D maybe TRBD1 (6 bases). Between the trimmed V and J ends, which lost 8 bases and 1 base, there was a span of 18 bases. Germline V CDR1 and CDR2: MDHEN, SYDVKM. The CDR3 consists of 15 residues. CDR3 coding DNA: TGTGCCAGCTTTGGCACAGGGTCTCATTCCTACGAGCAGTACTTC. Protein sequence: CASFGTGSHSYEQYF.

In this sample, this clonotype turned up a few times. The chain carries TRBV20-1 and TRBJ1-2, with 7 nucleotides matching TRBD1. The V segment lost 3 bases and the J segment 3 bases; nucleotides outside the gene matches: 13. This CDR3 has 16 amino acids. Germline assignment: CDR1 DFQATT and CDR2 SNEGSKA (reference sequence). CDR3 DNA sequence: TGCAGTGCTAGTCGGGGCGGACGGGACAGAGACTATGGCTACACCTTC. Protein product: CSASRGGRDRDYGYTF.

This clonotype occurred a few times. The chain carries TRBV10-3 and TRBJ2-2; 8 bases agree with TRBD1. The CDR3 covers 14 residues. Unmatched junction bases numbered 6, after V lost 7 bases and J lost 5 bases. CDR1 and CDR2 (germline): ENHRY, SYGVKD. The chain's CDR3 is CAIKDRVATGELFF. CDR3 in DNA: TGTGCCATCAAGGACAGGGTCGCTACCGGGGAGCTGTTTTTT.

The V call is TRBV12-3 or TRBV12-4, the J call TRBJ2-7; the D gene is possibly TRBD1 (5 bases). The CDR3 is 12 residues long. The germline V and J ends were trimmed by 4 bases and 3 bases, with 7 bases remaining between them. CDR3 sequence reads: CASSSGYYEQYF. DNA of the CDR3: TGTGCCAGCAGTTCAGGGTACTACGAGCAGTACTTC.

This clonotype was observed a few times. This chain connects TRBV6-5 to TRBJ2-5, with 11 bases lining up with TRBD2. Germline CDR1 is MNHEY and CDR2 is SVGAGI. Losses at the gene ends were 4 bases for V and 8 bases for J; bases not matched to a gene: 15. This CDR3 contains 17 residues. Here the CDR3 DNA reads TGTGCCAGCAGTTTGGGCCATAGCGGGGGGGTAACTCTTACCCAGTACTTC. The encoded protein is CASSLGHSGGVTLTQYF.

V and J are TRBV12-3 or TRBV12-4 and TRBJ1-2, with D hard to call. The CDR3 is 13 amino acids. The ends were cut back, 2 bases at V and 0 bases at J, with 4 bases in the middle. The CDR3 sequence is CASSLLANYGYTF. The CDR3 nucleotides are TGTGCCAGCAGTTTACTCGCTAACTATGGCTACACCTTC.

This chain joins TRBV15 and TRBJ2-1; D unclear. V lost 0 bases, J lost 7 bases, and 10 bases lay in between. Germline V gives CDR1 LNHNV, CDR2 YYDKDF (reference sequence). The length of the CDR3 is 14 residues. Here the CDR3 reads CATSRDQVQNEQFF. The CDR3 nucleotides are TGTGCCACCAGCAGAGATCAGGTGCAGAATGAGCAGTTCTTC.

The chain carries TRBV20-1 and TRBJ2-4; D remains unclear. V was pared by 3 bases and J by 0 bases, with 12 bases between. Per the germline V gene, CDR1 is DFQATT and CDR2 is SNEGSKA (reference sequence). CDR3 length equals 15 residues. The CDR3 spells CSARKTQLAKNIQYF. In DNA form, the CDR3 reads TGCAGTGCTAGGAAGACTCAACTAGCCAAAAACATTCAGTACTTC.

The chain employs TRBV29-1 and TRBJ2-7; 7 bases are shared with TRBD1. There are 13 residues in the CDR3. Looked up from germline, CDR1 is SQVTM and CDR2 is ANQGSEA. The V segment lost 7 bases and the J segment 1 base; nucleotides outside the gene matches: 7. As DNA, the CDR3 is TGCAGCGCACGGGACAGCCTTTCCTACGAGCAGTACTTC. Its protein product is CSARDSLSYEQYF.

The chain joins TRBV10-3 to TRBJ2-1; maybe TRBD2 (5 bases). CDR1 and CDR2 from the germline V gene are ENHRY and SYGVKD. The CDR3 is 14 amino acids. Deletions cut 5 bases from V and 7 bases from J, with 15 bases between. The CDR3 DNA reads as TGTGCCATCAGTCCTCCCGACGGGGTTAATGAGCAGTTCTTC. This sequence encodes CAISPPDGVNEQFF.

For the CDR3, the DNA is TGCGCCAGCAGCGGTCCCATGGGGCACGAGCAGTACTTC. This sequence encodes CASSGPMGHEQYF. The chain recombines TRBV5-1 with TRBJ2-7; D might be TRBD1 (5 bases). This CDR3 is 13 amino acids long. V was cut by 4 bases and J by 5 bases, with 13 bases left in between. Germline CDR1 SGHRS, CDR2 YFSETQ.

This clonotype was seen more than once but under ten times. The chain combines TRBV10-3 with TRBJ1-2; 8 bases align to TRBD1. CDR3 size: 13 residues. CDR1 and CDR2 from the germline V gene are ENHRY and SYGVKD. Trimming took 6 bases from V and 3 from J; bases not matched to a gene: 3. CDR3 bases: TGTGCCATCAGACCGACAGGGGACTATGGCTACACCTTC. Protein: CAIRPTGDYGYTF.

This clonotype was detected a few times. The J gene is TRBJ2-7, the V gene TRBV11-2; D call uncertain. With 1 base removed from V and 4 bases from J, the gap between germline ends came to 14 bases. The CDR3 is made up of 15 amino acids. Per germline, CDR1 SGHAT and CDR2 FQNNGV. The CDR3 DNA reads as TGTGCCAGCAGCTTAGGTGCTATCTTTTGGTACGAGCAGTACTTC. Translation: CASSLGAIFWYEQYF. The entire variable domain, with the rest obtained from reference TRBV11-2 and TRBJ2-7, is as follows: EAGVAQSPRYKIIEKRQSVAFWCNPISGHATLYWYQQILGQGPKLLIQFQNNGVVDDSQLPKDRFSAERLKGVDSTLKIQPAKLEDSAVYLCASSLGAIFWYEQYFGPGTRLTVT.

The rearrangement joins TRBV6-5 to TRBJ2-5, with D possibly matching TRBD1 (6 bases). The CDR3 consists of 12 residues. Germline V gene data show CDR1 as MNHEY and CDR2 as SVGAGI. V was cut by 4 bases and J by 7 bases, with 10 bases left in between. Here the CDR3 DNA reads TGTGCCAGCAGTTCAGGGGTTGGGACCCAGTACTTC. It codes for CASSSGVGTQYF.

This chain links TRBV2 with TRBJ2-3; D not resolved. This CDR3 has 14 amino acids. Trimming removed 2 bases from V and 2 bases from J, with 8 bases in between. Germline values: CDR1 SNHLY, CDR2 FYNNEI. CDR3 sequence reads: CASSERLNTDTQYF. Written as DNA, the CDR3 is TGTGCCAGCAGTGAAAGACTGAACACAGATACGCAGTATTTT.

The V and J genes are TRBV5-1 and TRBJ2-7; 8 bases fit TRBD1. The CDR3 has 15 amino acids. V shed 3 bases, J shed 2 bases, and the junction held 7 bases outside the gene matches. CDR1 SGHRS and CDR2 YFSETQ come from the germline V gene. The CDR3 DNA follows: TGCGCCAGCAGCTGGTCGACAGGGGATCCCTACGAGCAGTACTTC. This codes for CASSWSTGDPYEQYF.

The V call is TRBV18, the J call TRBJ2-2; D is unclear. V lost 4 bases to trimming and J lost 0 bases, with 6 bases between them. Germline V CDR1 and CDR2: KGHSH, LQKENI. This CDR3 region has 14 residues. The CDR3 DNA reads as TGTGCCAGCTCACATACAGCGAACACCGGGGAGCTGTTTTTT. Protein: CASSHTANTGELFF.

Here the CDR3 reads CSAQGGLAGTFSYNEQFF. Written as DNA, the CDR3 is TGCAGTGCCCAGGGAGGACTAGCGGGGACCTTCTCCTACAATGAGCAGTTCTTC. The gene calls are TRBV20-1 and TRBJ2-1; 12 bases match TRBD2. Looked up from germline, CDR1 is DFQATT and CDR2 is SNEGSKA (reference sequence). The CDR3 has 18 residues. V was clipped by 6 bases and J by 0 bases; unmatched bases: 12.

The CDR3 region has the DNA TGTGCCAGCAGTTCCCGACAGGGTAAATCCTACGAGCAGTACTTC. Amino acid sequence: CASSSRQGKSYEQYF. This chain joins TRBV12-3 or TRBV12-4 and TRBJ2-7, with 7 bases identical to TRBD1. CDR3 length: 15 amino acids. V shed 4 bases and J 1 base; nucleotides not matched to a gene: 7.

In nucleotides, the CDR3 is TGCGCCAGCAGCCTGACAGGAGTCTACACCTTC. It encodes CASSLTGVYTF. The rearrangement joins TRBV5-1 to TRBJ1-2, with D perhaps matching TRBD1 (6 bases). CDR1 is SGHRS and CDR2 is YFSETQ in the germline V gene. The CDR3 loop spans 11 amino acids. V was cut by 4 bases and J by 10 bases, with 11 bases left in between.